This TCR beta chain stems from a study of Ad26.COV2.S vaccination and SARS-CoV-2 variants. Study-wide context: This donor came from the COV1001 trial of Ad26.COV2.S. Once or twice, 56 days apart, Ad26.COV2.S was delivered intramuscularly.

Regarding treatment: 19 received Ad26.COV2.S at low or high dose, single or two shots; about five received placebo; per-sample allocation not given. Sampling was done on day 63 after the first vaccine or placebo injection. An Ad26 vector expressing Wuhan-strain SARS-CoV-2 spike served as the vaccine. Repertoires were generated with immunoSEQ multiplex PCR, while TCRdb's copy carries only in-frame clones and drops some. The sample has over 400,000 clones, around 92% seen once; the top ten hold 1.5% to 2%. This clonotype originated in a person between 18 and 60 years old who received the Ad26.COV2.S COVID-19 vaccine or a placebo. Sequenced material: peripheral blood, taken in a trial of Ad26.COV2.S vaccine versus placebo.

This CDR3 is CAWAGGANYGYTF. As DNA, the CDR3 is TGTGCCTGGGCGGGAGGGGCTAACTATGGCTACACCTTC. The genes are TRBV30 and TRBJ1-2, with D perhaps matching TRBD1 (5 bases). This CDR3 is 13 amino acids long. Trimming took off 5 bases at V and 0 bases at J, with 10 bases between the two ends. CDR1 is GTSNPN and CDR2 is SVGIG in the germline V gene (reference sequence).